This TCR beta chain was identified during a study of shared clonotypes between healthy human individuals. Study outcomes and limitations: At large depth, rarefaction still showed sorted-subset sequencing to be incomplete.

Per the germline V gene, CDR1 is MGHDK and CDR2 is SYGVNS. V shed 6 bases and J 6 bases; nucleotides not matched to a gene: 6. This CDR3 has 14 amino acids. Naive CD8 cells lacked CD45RO, underwent positive selection for CCR7 and left out terminally differentiated effector memory CD45RA+ cells. Sequenced by immunoSEQ multiplex PCR; TCRdb stores in-frame clones only, minus some. Of about 2 million clones listed, about 95% were seen once; the top ten hold around 1.1%. Details on this clone: The antigen remains undetermined.

V gene TRBV25-1 combines with J gene TRBJ1-4; TRBD1 matches at 8 bases. The clonotype originates from a man younger than 35 in good health. Sequenced: naive CD8+ T cells sorted from blood. CDR3 sequence reads: CASRKQGGDEKLFF. DNA for the CDR3: TGTGCCAGCAGAAAACAGGGGGGGGATGAAAAACTGTTTTTT.